This T cell receptor (beta chain) was found in a study of T cell responses to AZD1222 COVID-19 vaccine. Study-level background: Second-dose groups at about 4 or about 12 weeks were pooled. Notes on the study in general: The span of vaccine-associated CD4 TCRs extended across spike, with dominance at 160-218 and 743-854. Unmutated regions of variants are reportedly targeted by nearly half of spike-specific TCRs.

The protocol was immunoSEQ multiplex PCR, while the TCRdb copy is restricted to in-frame clones and leaves out a portion. The table has 150,000 to 200,000 clones, more than 85% seen once. The trim removed 2 bases at V and 3 bases at J, leaving 5 bases unmatched. Germline CDR1 MGHRA, CDR2 YSYEKL. CDR3 size: 15 residues. Points on this clone: As yet, its antigen is unknown.

This sequence joins TRBV4-1 and TRBJ2-7; 9 bases align to TRBD1. This sequence was found in an adult in good health. Sequenced here: peripheral blood, sampled on day 0 of AZD1222 vaccination. This CDR3 reads CASSQPGTGNYEQYF. The CDR3 bases are TGCGCCAGCAGCCAACCCGGGACAGGGAACTACGAGCAGTACTTC.